This is a list of T cell receptor beta chains from one sample in a study of T cells in Graves' hyperthyroidism and ophthalmopathy. MiXCR was run by TCRdb on the multiplex PCR reads, yielding one entry per CDR3 protein. The profile shows some 650,000 distinct CDR3 sequences, 16% of them singletons. Material: blood. These receptors came from a woman aged 40 to 50 with Graves' ophthalmopathy. CDR3s include the opening cysteine and the closing phenylalanine or tryptophan. The order of the fields is clone size, D gene, J gene, V gene, CDR3 protein, CDR3 DNA. A D gene is named only where the DNA matches it firmly. The size entry is marked missing in some rows and otherwise reads once, few, many or a size class.

clone_size: many; d_call: NA; j_call: TRBJ2-3; v_call: TRBV7-3; cdr3_aa: CASSSVSGTDTQYF; cdr3_nt: TGTGCCAGCAGCTCCGTTTCGGGCACAGATACGCAGTATTTT
clone_size: many; d_call: TRBD2; j_call: TRBJ2-1; v_call: TRBV13; cdr3_aa: CASSPSILAGVGNEQFF; cdr3_nt: TGTGCCAGCAGCCCCTCTATACTAGCGGGAGTAGGGAATGAGCAGTTCTTC
clone_size: NA; d_call: TRBD1; j_call: TRBJ1-5; v_call: TRBV12-3/TRBV12-4; cdr3_aa: CASRTSGTGVNNQPQHF; cdr3_nt: TGTGCCAGCAGGACCTCCGGGACAGGGGTTAACAATCAGCCCCAGCATTTT
clone_size: NA; d_call: TRBD2; j_call: TRBJ2-3; v_call: TRBV27; cdr3_aa: CASSLTAGVDTQYF; cdr3_nt: TGTGCCAGCAGTTTAACAGCGGGAGTCGATACGCAGTATTTT
clone_size: few; d_call: TRBD1; j_call: TRBJ1-1; v_call: TRBV19; cdr3_aa: CASSSTGTGNTEAFF; cdr3_nt: TGTGCCAGTAGTTCAACCGGGACAGGGAACACTGAAGCTTTCTTT
clone_size: few; d_call: NA; j_call: TRBJ2-7; v_call: TRBV12-3/TRBV12-4; cdr3_aa: CASSLGRLRSSVYEQYF; cdr3_nt: TGTGCCAGCAGTTTAGGCAGACTGAGGTCAAGCGTCTACGAGCAGTACTTC
clone_size: many; d_call: NA; j_call: TRBJ2-2; v_call: TRBV5-1; cdr3_aa: CASSLDLNTGELFF; cdr3_nt: TGCGCCAGCAGCTTGGATTTAAACACCGGGGAGCTGTTTTTT
clone_size: few; d_call: NA; j_call: TRBJ1-2; v_call: TRBV28; cdr3_aa: CASSPIISSRTASRGYTF; cdr3_nt: TGTGCCAGCAGTCCTATAATCTCGAGCCGGACAGCCAGTCGTGGCTACACCTTC
clone_size: many; d_call: TRBD1; j_call: TRBJ1-1; v_call: TRBV6-1; cdr3_aa: CASSDWTGGNTEAFF; cdr3_nt: TGTGCCAGCAGTGATTGGACAGGGGGGAACACTGAAGCTTTCTTT
clone_size: many; d_call: NA; j_call: TRBJ1-6; v_call: TRBV29-1; cdr3_aa: CSATEGRGRNSPLHF; cdr3_nt: TGCAGCGCCACAGAAGGCAGGGGAAGGAATTCACCCCTCCACTTT
clone_size: few; d_call: TRBD1; j_call: TRBJ1-2; v_call: TRBV7-2; cdr3_aa: CASSLGPDRAGYTF; cdr3_nt: TGTGCCAGCAGCTTAGGGCCGGACAGGGCTGGCTACACCTTC
clone_size: NA; d_call: TRBD2; j_call: TRBJ2-1; v_call: TRBV3-1; cdr3_aa: CASSHGSGGIYNEQFF; cdr3_nt: TGTGCCAGCAGCCATGGAAGCGGGGGGATATACAATGAGCAGTTCTTC
clone_size: NA; d_call: NA; j_call: TRBJ2-1; v_call: TRBV7-8; cdr3_aa: CASSSNWGEVSSYNEQFF; cdr3_nt: TGTGCCAGCAGCTCAAACTGGGGAGAAGTGAGCTCCTACAATGAGCAGTTCTTC
clone_size: many; d_call: NA; j_call: TRBJ2-5; v_call: TRBV6-5; cdr3_aa: CASSYSMWETQYF; cdr3_nt: TGTGCCAGCAGTTACTCGATGTGGGAGACCCAGTACTTC
clone_size: many; d_call: NA; j_call: TRBJ1-1; v_call: TRBV3-1; cdr3_aa: CASSQPQGNTEAFF; cdr3_nt: TGTGCCAGCAGCCAACCCCAGGGTAACACTGAAGCTTTCTTT
clone_size: many; d_call: TRBD1; j_call: TRBJ1-1; v_call: TRBV11-2; cdr3_aa: CASSSRSGTGTEAFF; cdr3_nt: TGTGCCAGCAGCTCGCGCTCCGGGACAGGGACTGAAGCTTTCTTT
clone_size: many; d_call: NA; j_call: TRBJ2-5; v_call: TRBV11-2; cdr3_aa: CASRPLPGRKETQYF; cdr3_nt: TGTGCCAGCAGACCCTTGCCGGGAAGGAAGGAGACCCAGTACTTC
clone_size: NA; d_call: TRBD1; j_call: TRBJ1-1; v_call: TRBV20-1; cdr3_aa: CSARDIGDRGRRNTEAFF; cdr3_nt: TGCAGTGCTAGAGATATTGGGGACAGGGGGCGCCGGAACACTGAAGCTTTCTTT
clone_size: many; d_call: NA; j_call: TRBJ2-5; v_call: TRBV11-2; cdr3_aa: CASSFFGSASTETQYF; cdr3_nt: TGTGCCAGCAGCTTCTTCGGCTCCGCTTCGACAGAGACCCAGTACTTC
clone_size: many; d_call: NA; j_call: TRBJ2-3; v_call: TRBV12-3/TRBV12-4; cdr3_aa: CASSRILLGTDTQYF; cdr3_nt: TGTGCCAGCAGCCGCATCCTCCTTGGCACAGATACGCAGTATTTT